This T cell receptor beta chain originates from a study of Graves' ophthalmopathy and Graves' hyperthyroidism. Looking at the study overall: Blood was drawn at initial diagnosis, before any treatment.

Using RNA transcripts, the TCR beta CDR3 regions were amplified. Second-round multiplex PCR came after a first-round RT-PCR that employed HTBI primers. Using its own MiXCR run on the multiplex PCR reads, TCRdb lists one record per CDR3 protein. The table lists 500,000 to 700,000 distinct CDR3 sequences, approximately 22% of them singletons. Trimming took off 2 bases at V and 2 bases at J, with 16 bases between the two ends. This CDR3 has 16 residues. There are many counts of this clonotype. Absence of ophthalmopathy within 18 months of follow-up defined stable hyperthyroidism. A diagnosis was made from clinical symptoms together with serum thyroxine, TRAb, thyroid ultrasound and orbital computed tomography.

The specimen sequenced was peripheral blood. The source is a woman aged 18-29 years with stable Graves' hyperthyroidism. Some clones in this sample may be carry-over from other donors' samples. V gene TRBV12-3 or TRBV12-4 combines with J gene TRBJ2-7, with D possibly being TRBD1 or TRBD2 (5 bases each). The CDR3 loop reads CASSLRGPLKTYEQYF. CDR3 DNA: TGTGCCAGCAGTTTAAGGGGACCGTTAAAGACCTACGAGCAGTACTTC.